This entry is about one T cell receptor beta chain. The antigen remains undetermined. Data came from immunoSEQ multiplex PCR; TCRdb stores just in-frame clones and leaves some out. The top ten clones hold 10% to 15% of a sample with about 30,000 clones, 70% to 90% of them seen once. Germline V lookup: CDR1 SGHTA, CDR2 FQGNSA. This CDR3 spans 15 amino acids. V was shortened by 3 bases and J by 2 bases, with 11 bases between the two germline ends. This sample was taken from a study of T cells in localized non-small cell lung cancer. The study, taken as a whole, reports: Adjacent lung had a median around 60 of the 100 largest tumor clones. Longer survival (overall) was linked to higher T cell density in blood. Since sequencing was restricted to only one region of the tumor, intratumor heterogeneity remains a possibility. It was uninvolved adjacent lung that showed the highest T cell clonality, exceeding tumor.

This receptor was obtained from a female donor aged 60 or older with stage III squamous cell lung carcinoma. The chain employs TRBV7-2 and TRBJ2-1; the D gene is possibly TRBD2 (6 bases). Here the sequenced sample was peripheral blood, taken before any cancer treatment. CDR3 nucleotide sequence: TGTGCCAGCAGCTTGGACTACCCTACCTACAATGAGCAGTTCTTC. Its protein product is CASSLDYPTYNEQFF.